This TCR beta chain emerged from a study of human T cells and chemical hapten exposure. Overall study findings and caveats: Patch test score rose with PT1 expanded TCR count, significant at thresholds 8, 16 and 32, not 4. Significantly more large CDR3 similarity clusters arose among expanded TCRs than among controls.

Documented time point: pre-sensitization, week 0. As to treatment: therapeutic diphenylcyclopropenone sensitization with weekly scalp DPC. In the case of this clonotype: The antigen remains undetermined.

The CDR3 length is 12 residues. V shed 7 bases and J shed 3 bases, with 13 bases lying between them. Germline CDR1 reads SQVTM; CDR2 reads ANQGSEA. Separate cDNA molecules received unique molecular identifiers, which the library attached to them. TCRdb independently ran MiXCR on the RACE reads; one entry per CDR3 protein. The table has about 110,000 distinct CDR3 sequences, roughly 12% seen once. The sequence was obtained from a woman in her fifties or sixties with alopecia areata. Some clones in this sample may be carry-over from other donors' samples. V and J are TRBV29-1 and TRBJ2-7; weak D call: TRBD1 (5 bases). Sequencing was performed on whole blood, taken in connection with sensitization to the hapten diphenylcyclopropenone (DPC). This CDR3 reads CSAQDTLYEQYF. The CDR3 DNA follows: TGCAGCGCCCAGGACACCCTCTACGAGCAGTACTTC.